The 27 T cell receptor beta chains presented below share a single source sample, sequenced in a study of Ad26.COV2.S vaccination and SARS-CoV-2 variants. The treatment was: about 20 received Ad26.COV2.S at low or high dose, single or two shots; a few received placebo; per-sample allocation not given. All samples were drawn on day 63, counting from the first vaccine or placebo injection. Sequencing used immunoSEQ multiplex PCR; TCRdb keeps in-frame clones, though not all of them. The sample yields 350,000 to 500,000 clones, about 92% seen once. Material: peripheral blood, obtained in a trial of Ad26.COV2.S vaccine versus placebo. The source is a person aged 18 to 65 who received the Ad26.COV2.S COVID-19 vaccine or a placebo.

V usage is TRBV28 and J usage is TRBJ2-7, with D maybe TRBD1 (5 bases). Trimming left V 5 bases short and J 4 bases short, with 18 bases between. CDR1 MDHEN and CDR2 SYDVKM come from the germline V gene. The CDR3 loop spans 15 amino acids. As DNA, the CDR3 is TGTGCCAGCAGTGTGGACATCTTTTCCTTTTACGAGCAGTACTTC. Translated: CASSVDIFSFYEQYF.

Concerning this clone: Other DNA sequences in this sample translate to the same CDR3. The rearrangement uses TRBV4-2 and TRBJ2-2; no clear D gene. CDR3 length: 14 residues. Germline CDR1 reads LGHNA; CDR2 reads YNFKEQ. The germline V and J ends were trimmed by 0 bases and 5 bases, with 7 bases remaining between them. Here the CDR3 DNA reads TGTGCCAGCAGCCAAGATCGTGGGACCGGGGAGCTGTTTTTT. It translates to CASSQDRGTGELFF.

The chain recombines TRBV6-1 with TRBJ2-7; 9 bases are a match to TRBD1. V shed 4 bases and J 0 bases; nucleotides not matched to a gene: 7. Germline V gives CDR1 MNHNS, CDR2 SASEGT. The CDR3 is made up of 16 amino acids. CDR3 bases: TGTGCCAGCAGTGTAAGGGACAGGGTAATCTCCTACGAGCAGTACTTC. Translated: CASSVRDRVISYEQYF.

This clone was recorded only once. This chain uses TRBV6-2 or TRBV6-3 with TRBJ1-2; no reliable D call. V was pared by 8 bases and J by 2 bases, with 9 bases between. CDR3 length: 12 residues. CDR1 is MNHEY and CDR2 is SVGEGT in the germline V gene. CDR3 residues: CASRLQNYGYTF. CDR3 nucleotides: TGTGCCAGCCGTTTGCAGAACTATGGCTACACCTTC.

The chain recombines TRBV28 with TRBJ1-6, with 9 bases matching TRBD1. V lost 4 bases, J lost 7 bases, and 5 bases stayed unmatched. This CDR3 spans 15 amino acids. Germline loops: CDR1 MDHEN, CDR2 SYDVKM. DNA for the CDR3: TGTGCCAGCAGTTCAGGGGACAGGGACAATTCACCCCTCCACTTT. Its translation is CASSSGDRDNSPLHF.

This chain joins TRBV30 and TRBJ1-1; a weak D match, TRBD1 (5 bases). Germline V gene data show CDR1 as GTSNPN and CDR2 as SVGIG (reference sequence). This CDR3 contains 11 residues. Trimming removed 5 bases at V and 8 bases at J, with 12 bases between. CDR3 coding DNA: TGTGCCTGGTCAGGGAAGGAGGAAGCTTTCTTT. It yields the protein CAWSGKEEAFF.

The chain recombines TRBV6-1 with TRBJ1-5; no definite D call. With 2 bases removed from V and 2 bases from J, the gap between germline ends came to 10 bases. Germline V gene lookup returns CDR1 MNHNS and CDR2 SASEGT. This CDR3 comprises 15 residues. The DNA of the CDR3 is TGTGCCAGCAGTGAACAGCCAGGCGGCAATCAGCCCCAGCATTTT. Its protein is CASSEQPGGNQPQHF.

The rearrangement uses TRBV29-1 and TRBJ1-2, with TRBD1 matching 8 bases. The length of the CDR3 is 12 residues. The ends lost 6 bases at V and 9 bases at J; junction bases unmatched: 9. The germline V gene has CDR1 SQVTM and CDR2 ANQGSEA. The CDR3 DNA reads as TGCAGCGTGGGCGGACAGGGTGTGCGCTACACCTTC. It encodes CSVGGQGVRYTF. Based on the CDR3 plus reference TRBV29-1 and TRBJ1-2, the full variable domain is SAVISQKPSRDICQRGTSLTIQCQVDSQVTMMFWYRQQPGQSLTLIATANQGSEATYESGFVIDKFPISRPNLTFSTLTVSNMSPEDSSIYLCSVGGQGVRYTFGSGTRLTVV.

The V call is TRBV30, the J call TRBJ1-1; 9 bases line up with TRBD1. The germline CDR1 and CDR2 sequences are GTSNPN and SVGIG (reference sequence). This CDR3 is built from 14 residues. Unmatched junction bases numbered 9, after V lost 4 bases and J lost 6 bases. In nucleotides, the CDR3 is TGTGCCTGGAACCCTCGGGACAGGGCTCCTGAAGCTTTCTTT. It translates to CAWNPRDRAPEAFF.

The chain uses TRBV6-4 and TRBJ1-1, with D uncertain. Germline V CDR1 and CDR2: MRHNA, SNTAGT. The CDR3 is made up of 15 amino acids. The V gene lost 4 bases and the J gene lost 6 bases, with 18 bases spanning the gap. CDR3 sequence: CASSVDHAASSEAFF. The CDR3 DNA follows: TGTGCCAGCAGTGTCGACCATGCAGCGAGCTCTGAAGCTTTCTTT.

This clone was observed a single time. This chain uses TRBV15 with TRBJ2-2; 10 bases match TRBD1. Germline V CDR1 and CDR2: LNHNV, YYDKDF (reference sequence). Trimming took 3 bases from V and 6 from J; bases not matched to a gene: 1. This CDR3 has 14 residues. The CDR3 loop is CATSRGQGPGELFF. The CDR3, as DNA: TGTGCCACCAGCAGGGGACAGGGGCCCGGGGAGCTGTTTTTT.

This clone turned up a few times. The rearrangement uses TRBV5-1 and TRBJ2-2; TRBD2 matches at 7 bases. This CDR3 spans 15 amino acids. V lost 5 bases to trimming and J lost 7 bases; unmatched junction nucleotides: 11. The germline CDR1 and CDR2 sequences are SGHRS and YFSETQ. CDR3 amino acids: CASRTSSSGFGELFF. CDR3 bases: TGCGCCAGCAGGACTAGCTCTTCGGGTTTCGGGGAGCTGTTTTTT.

The chain combines TRBV7-3 with TRBJ2-3; D assignment may be TRBD1 or TRBD2 (6 bases each). The CDR3 is 16 amino acids. Trimming removed 5 bases at V and 1 base at J, with 16 bases between. CDR1 SGHTA and CDR2 FQGTGA come from the germline V gene. The CDR3 nucleotides read TGTGCCAGCAGCCGCCGTGGGGGGCGCGGCACAGATACGCAGTATTTT. Protein sequence: CASSRRGGRGTDTQYF. The full variable domain, in which reference TRBV7-3 and TRBJ2-3 provide the parts outside the CDR3, is GAGVSQTPSNKVTEKGKYVELRCDPISGHTALYWYRQSLGQGPEFLIYFQGTGAADDSGLPNDRFFAVRPEGSVSTLKIQRTERGDSAVYLCASSRRGGRGTDTQYFGPGTRLTVL.

This clone was counted a few times. This chain uses TRBV19 with TRBJ1-5; tentatively, D is TRBD1 (5 bases). The CDR3 has 15 residues. CDR1 and CDR2 from the germline V gene are LNHDA and SQIVND (reference sequence). Trimming took 10 bases from V and 2 from J, leaving 18 bases between them. This CDR3 is CATQEEGRGNQPQHF. CDR3 sequence (DNA): TGTGCCACTCAAGAGGAGGGGAGGGGCAATCAGCCCCAGCATTTT.

The rearrangement links TRBV9 to TRBJ1-2, with unresolved D. V was trimmed by 6 bases and J by 6 bases, leaving 21 bases between them. CDR1 SGDLS and CDR2 YYNGEE come from the germline V gene. This CDR3 contains 15 residues. CDR3 region: CASILKRAISNGYTF. The CDR3 DNA reads as TGTGCCAGCATCTTAAAAAGGGCGATTTCGAATGGCTACACCTTC.

The chain couples TRBV5-8 to TRBJ2-5; possibly TRBD2 for D (5 bases). V dropped 5 bases and J dropped 1 base, with 15 bases sitting between them. CDR1 is SGHTS and CDR2 is YDEGEE in the germline V gene. CDR3 length equals 15 residues. The CDR3 spells CASSSGVRAQETQYF. Written as DNA, the CDR3 is TGTGCCAGCAGTTCTGGGGTGAGGGCCCAAGAGACCCAGTACTTC.

This clone was counted once. The rearrangement links TRBV5-4 to TRBJ2-5, with unresolved D. The V end lost 0 bases, the J end lost 9 bases, and 9 bases lay between the germline ends. The V gene's germline CDR1 is SGHNT and CDR2 YYREEE (reference sequence). The CDR3 is 12 residues long. The CDR3 here is CASSLVSSAQYF. The CDR3 region has the DNA TGTGCCAGCAGCTTGGTCTCCTCGGCCCAGTACTTC.

V gene TRBV24-1 combines with J gene TRBJ1-4; TRBD1 matches 9 bases. This CDR3 contains 16 residues. From germline, CDR1 is KGHDR and CDR2 SFDVKD. V dropped 6 bases and J dropped 6; count of bases not matched to a gene: 10. The CDR3 loop is CATSPGQGLLDEKLFF. The CDR3 DNA follows: TGTGCCACCAGTCCGGGACAGGGCCTTCTTGATGAAAAACTGTTTTTT.

The chain is built from TRBV4-1 and TRBJ2-3; 7 nucleotides line up with TRBD2. The CDR3 extends over 16 amino acids. Germline-derived CDR1 and CDR2 are MGHRA and YSYEKL. After removal of 4 bases from V and 1 base from J, the junction contained 8 bases not matched to a gene. In nucleotides, the CDR3 is TGCGCCAGCAGCCCACATACTAGCGACCGCACAGATACGCAGTATTTT. It encodes CASSPHTSDRTDTQYF.

The V and J genes are TRBV5-1 and TRBJ2-3; D not resolved. The V end lost 0 bases, the J end lost 6 bases, and 8 bases lay between the germline ends. The germline CDR1 and CDR2 sequences are SGHRS and YFSETQ. This CDR3 has 13 amino acids. The CDR3 nucleotides are TGCGCCAGCAGCTTGGCCTACGGGGATACGCAGTATTTT. This encodes CASSLAYGDTQYF.

The CDR3 protein is CASSPRDRFKAGELFF. The CDR3 DNA reads TGCGCCAGCAGCCCCCGGGACAGGTTCAAGGCCGGGGAGCTGTTTTTT. The chain employs TRBV4-3 and TRBJ2-2; the match to TRBD1 covers 8 bases. Per germline, CDR1 LGHNA and CDR2 YSLEER. Germline trimming cut 4 bases from V and 6 bases from J; bases unmatched to any gene: 10. There are 16 residues in the CDR3.

The chain carries TRBV27 and TRBJ2-1; TRBD1 aligns across 7 bases. V trimming: 2 bases; J trimming: 4 bases; junction bases outside the gene matches: 2. This CDR3 comprises 14 residues. Germline-derived CDR1 and CDR2 are MNHEY and SMNVEV (reference sequence). The CDR3 sequence: CASSLGTEYNEQFF. DNA of the CDR3: TGTGCCAGCAGTTTAGGGACAGAATACAATGAGCAGTTCTTC.

The chain combines TRBV14 with TRBJ2-3; tentatively, D is TRBD2 (5 bases). The V end lost 0 bases, the J end lost 1 base, and 14 bases lay between the germline ends. CDR3 length: 17 amino acids. The V gene's germline CDR1 is SGHDN and CDR2 FVKESK. CDR3 residues: CASSQDWERPGTDTQYF. CDR3 nucleotide sequence: TGTGCCAGCAGCCAAGATTGGGAGCGGCCCGGCACAGATACGCAGTATTTT. The variable domain in full, with the rest retrieved from reference TRBV14 and TRBJ2-3, is EAGVTQFPSHSVIEKGQTVTLRCDPISGHDNLYWYRRVMGKEIKFLLHFVKESKQDESGMPNNRFLAERTGGTYSTLKVQPAELEDSGVYFCASSQDWERPGTDTQYFGPGTRLTVL.

This clone occurred a few times. The chain employs TRBV29-1 and TRBJ2-1; D gene ambiguous. Trimming took off 2 bases at V and 10 bases at J, with 12 bases between the two ends. CDR1 SQVTM and CDR2 ANQGSEA come from the germline V gene. The CDR3 sequence is 12 residues long. In nucleotides, the CDR3 is TGCAGCGTTGAATATGGGTGGAAGGAGCAGTTCTTC. It codes for CSVEYGWKEQFF.

The rearrangement uses TRBV19 and TRBJ2-5; D ambiguous. Germline V gives CDR1 LNHDA, CDR2 SQIVND (reference sequence). The CDR3 spans 13 residues. Trimming shortened V by 3 bases and J by 2 bases, and 7 bases separated the two germline ends. The CDR3: CASSMSRQETQYF. Here the CDR3 DNA reads TGTGCCAGTAGTATGAGTAGACAAGAGACCCAGTACTTC.

The chain joins TRBV3-1 (or the pseudogene TRBV3-2) to TRBJ2-3; D is perhaps TRBD2 (5 bases). Germline CDR1 is LGHDT and CDR2 is YNNKEL (reference sequence). The CDR3 is 15 amino acids. The V end was cut by 6 bases, the J end by 1 base, with 14 bases between. CDR3 DNA: TGTGCCAGCAGTCTCCGGGCGGGCCGCACAGATACGCAGTATTTT. Encoded protein: CASSLRAGRTDTQYF.

This rearrangement joins TRBV24-1 to TRBJ1-2; no clear D. V was cut by 3 bases and J by 7 bases, with 8 bases left in between. The germline gives CDR1 KGHDR, CDR2 SFDVKD. The length of the CDR3 is 12 residues. CDR3 in amino acids: CATSDPTFGYTF. The CDR3 region has the DNA TGTGCCACCAGTGATCCTACCTTTGGCTACACCTTC.